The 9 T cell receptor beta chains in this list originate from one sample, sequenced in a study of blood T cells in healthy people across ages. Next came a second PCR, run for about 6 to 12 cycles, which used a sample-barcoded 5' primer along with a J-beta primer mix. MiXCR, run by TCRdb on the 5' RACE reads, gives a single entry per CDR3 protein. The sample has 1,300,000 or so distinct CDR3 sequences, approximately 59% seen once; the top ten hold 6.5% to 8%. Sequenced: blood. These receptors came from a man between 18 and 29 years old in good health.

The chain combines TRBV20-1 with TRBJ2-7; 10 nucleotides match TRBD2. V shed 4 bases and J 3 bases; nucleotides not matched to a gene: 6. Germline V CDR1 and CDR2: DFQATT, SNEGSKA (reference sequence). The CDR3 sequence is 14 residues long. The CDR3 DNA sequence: TGCAGTGCTAACATAGCGGGAGGTCGCTACGAGCAGTACTTC. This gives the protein CSANIAGGRYEQYF.

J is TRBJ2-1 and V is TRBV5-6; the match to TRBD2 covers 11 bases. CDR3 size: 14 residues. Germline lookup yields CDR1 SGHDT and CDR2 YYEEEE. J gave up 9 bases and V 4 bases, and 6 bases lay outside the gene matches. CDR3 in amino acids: CASSKPLAGGEQFF. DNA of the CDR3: TGTGCCAGCAGCAAACCCCTAGCGGGGGGTGAGCAGTTCTTC.

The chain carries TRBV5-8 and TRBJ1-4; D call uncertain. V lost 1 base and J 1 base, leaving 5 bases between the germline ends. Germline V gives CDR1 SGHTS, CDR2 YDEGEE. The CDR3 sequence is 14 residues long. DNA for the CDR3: TGTGCCAGCAGCTTGAACGGAACTAATGAAAAACTGTTTTTT. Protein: CASSLNGTNEKLFF.

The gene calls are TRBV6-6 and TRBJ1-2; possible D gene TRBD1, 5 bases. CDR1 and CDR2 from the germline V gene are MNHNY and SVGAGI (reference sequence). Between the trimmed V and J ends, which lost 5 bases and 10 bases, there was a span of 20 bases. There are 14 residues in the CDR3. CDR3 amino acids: CASSERTPLGDYTF. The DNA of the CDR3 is TGTGCCAGCAGTGAGCGGACTCCCCTAGGGGACTACACCTTC.

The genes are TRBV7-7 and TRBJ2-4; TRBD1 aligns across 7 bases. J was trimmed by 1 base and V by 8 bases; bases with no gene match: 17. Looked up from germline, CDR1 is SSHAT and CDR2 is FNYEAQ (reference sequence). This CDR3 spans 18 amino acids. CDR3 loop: CASPAWTGVYGAKNIQYF. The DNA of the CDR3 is TGTGCCAGCCCTGCCTGGACAGGAGTCTATGGGGCCAAAAACATTCAGTACTTC. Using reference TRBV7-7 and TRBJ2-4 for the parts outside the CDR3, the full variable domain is GAGVSQSPRYKVTKRGQDVTLRCDPISSHATLYWYQQALGQGPEFLTYFNYEAQPDKSGLPSDRFSAERPEGSISTLTIQRTEQRDSAMYRCASPAWTGVYGAKNIQYFGAGTRLSVL.

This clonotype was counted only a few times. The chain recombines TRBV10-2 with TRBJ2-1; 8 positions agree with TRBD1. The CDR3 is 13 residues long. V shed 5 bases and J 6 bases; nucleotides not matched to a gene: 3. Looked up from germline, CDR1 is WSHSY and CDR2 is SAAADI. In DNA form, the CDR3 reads TGCGCCAGCAGTACCGGACAGGGCAATGAGCAGTTCTTC. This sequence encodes CASSTGQGNEQFF.

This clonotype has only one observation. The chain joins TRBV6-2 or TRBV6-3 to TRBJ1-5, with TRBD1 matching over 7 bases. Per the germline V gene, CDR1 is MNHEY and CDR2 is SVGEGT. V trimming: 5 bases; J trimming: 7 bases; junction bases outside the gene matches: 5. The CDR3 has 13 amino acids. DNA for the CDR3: TGTGCCAGCAGTACAGGGGTGGACCAGCCCCAGCATTTT. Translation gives CASSTGVDQPQHF.

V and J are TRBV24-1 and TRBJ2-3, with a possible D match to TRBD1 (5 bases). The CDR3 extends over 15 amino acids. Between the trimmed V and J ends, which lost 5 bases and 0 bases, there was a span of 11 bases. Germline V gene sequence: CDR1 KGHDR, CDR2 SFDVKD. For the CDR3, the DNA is TGTGCCACCAGTGGGGGCTTGCCTAGCACAGATACGCAGTATTTT. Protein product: CATSGGLPSTDTQYF.

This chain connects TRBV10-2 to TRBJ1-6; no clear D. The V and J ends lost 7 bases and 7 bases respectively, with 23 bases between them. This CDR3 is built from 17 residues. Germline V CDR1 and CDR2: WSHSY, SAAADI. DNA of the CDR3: TGCGCCAGCACGAGTCGGGAGAGTGGGCGGCCCAATTCACCCCTCCACTTT. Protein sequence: CASTSRESGRPNSPLHF.